The rows below give T cell receptor beta chains drawn from one sample of a study of T-cell memory formation after mild COVID-19. One entry per CDR3 protein, called by TCRdb with MiXCR from the 5' RACE reads. The repertoire holds roughly 280,000 distinct CDR3 sequences, with 8% to 10% as singletons. The material sequenced was PBMCs or a T cell subset sorted from them (not recorded which). The source is a man aged 18-30 years who had mild COVID-19 (a few samples of this study predate the infection). Cell type and time point are not known. CDR3s include the opening cysteine and the closing phenylalanine or tryptophan. The D gene is left open where the match is weak. Clone sizes are given selectively: once, few, many, or a class where the clone is expanded.

NA | TRBJ1-5 | TRBV6-2/TRBV6-3 | many | TGTGCCAGCAGTTACCGGGCTCACGGCCAGCCCCAGCATTTT | CASSYRAHGQPQHF
NA | TRBJ1-5 | TRBV5-6 | few | TGTGCCAGCAGCTTTGGGACCAATCAGCCCCAGCATTTT | CASSFGTNQPQHF
NA | TRBJ1-2 | TRBV6-5 | NA | TGTGCCAGCAGTTACTCGCGGTACTATGGCTACACCTTC | CASSYSRYYGYTF
TRBD2 | TRBJ2-1 | TRBV30 | NA | TGTGCCCTACTAGCGGACCAAATCAATGAGCAGTTCTTC | CALLADQINEQFF
NA | TRBJ2-7 | TRBV7-9 | few | TGTGCCAGCAGCTTAGTTGGGACCACCTACGAGCAGTACTTC | CASSLVGTTYEQYF
NA | TRBJ2-3 | TRBV7-2 | many | TGTGCCAGCAGCCCCCCGGGTGGGGGTGTAGTAGATACGCAGTATTTT | CASSPPGGGVVDTQYF
NA | TRBJ2-3 | TRBV20-1 | once | TGCAGTGCTCCCATATGGGGCACAGATACGCAGTATTTT | CSAPIWGTDTQYF
NA | TRBJ2-3 | TRBV6-5 | NA | TGTGCCAGCAGTCACGGGGGCAGCCGCACAGATACGCAGTATTTT | CASSHGGSRTDTQYF
NA | TRBJ2-3 | TRBV9 | few | TGTGCCAGCAGCGGTGGAATGGATACGCAGTATTTT | CASSGGMDTQYF
NA | TRBJ1-1 | TRBV29-1 | NA | TGCAGCGTTGGGGACCTCGACTTGGAAGCTTTCTTT | CSVGDLDLEAFF
NA | TRBJ2-1 | TRBV6-5 | NA | TGTGCCAGCAGTTACGGGGACCCATGGGATGAGCAGTTATTC | CASSYGDPWDEQLF
NA | TRBJ2-7 | TRBV6-2/TRBV6-3 | few | TGTGCCAGCAGTACGGACGACAGGTTCGACGAGCAGTACTTC | CASSTDDRFDEQYF
NA | TRBJ2-7 | TRBV27 | few | TGTGCCAGCAACCTCGGACACGGTTCCTACGAGCAGTACTTC | CASNLGHGSYEQYF